Given below is one TCR beta chain in context. The antigen remains unidentified. The sample comes from a study of cytomegalovirus exposure and HLA in healthy donors. The germline V gene encodes CDR1 SGHNT and CDR2 YYREEE (reference sequence). The CDR3 contains 13 residues. V was pared by 1 base and J by 2 bases, with 6 bases between. The primer mix had 60 Vbeta and 13 Jbeta primers. Sequencing used immunoSEQ multiplex PCR; TCRdb keeps in-frame clones, though not all of them. The top ten hold roughly 6.6% of the sample, which has over 120,000 clones, 60% to 85% seen once. Study-wide results and limits: Later analysis demonstrated an association between a missense DCLRE1C variant and TCR beta V- and J-gene trimming.

The chain is built from TRBV5-4 and TRBJ1-1; perhaps TRBD1 as D (5 bases). The clonotype was recovered from a man in his thirties or forties in good health and CMV-seronegative. The sample taken for sequencing was PBMCs. The CDR3 is CASSLTGNTEAFF. In DNA, the CDR3 is TGTGCCAGCAGCTTGACAGGAAACACTGAAGCTTTCTTT. The whole variable domain, remainder taken from reference TRBV5-4 and TRBJ1-1, is ETGVTQSPTHLIKTRGQQVTLRCSSQSGHNTVSWYQQALGQGPQFIFQYYREEENGRGNFPPRFSGLQFPNYSSELNVNALELDDSALYLCASSLTGNTEAFFGQGTRLTVV.